This TCR beta chain was captured in a study of blood T cells in healthy people across ages. Across the study: Template switching captured about one barcoded beta molecule per two T cells.

Individuals who donated were healthy Caucasians from Russia aged roughly 6 to 95. Investigators took around 10 milliliters of peripheral blood from every donor. Looked up from germline, CDR1 is KGHSH and CDR2 is LQKENI. CDR3 length: 16 residues. Trimming cost V 5 bases and J 0 bases; bases outside gene matches: 7. A sample-barcoded 5' primer and a J-beta primer mix were used in a second PCR of roughly 7 to 11 cycles. TCRdb reprocessed the 5' RACE reads with MiXCR, giving one entry per CDR3 protein. Seen here are roughly 930,000 distinct CDR3 sequences, about 48% observed once, and the top ten hold around an eighth.

Sequencing used blood. The receptor was isolated from a man aged 25 to 45 in good health. V and J are TRBV18 and TRBJ2-4; 7 bases fit TRBD1. CDR3 protein: CASSTKQGIAKNIQYF. Here the CDR3 DNA reads TGTGCCAGCTCAACCAAACAGGGGATAGCCAAAAACATTCAGTACTTC.